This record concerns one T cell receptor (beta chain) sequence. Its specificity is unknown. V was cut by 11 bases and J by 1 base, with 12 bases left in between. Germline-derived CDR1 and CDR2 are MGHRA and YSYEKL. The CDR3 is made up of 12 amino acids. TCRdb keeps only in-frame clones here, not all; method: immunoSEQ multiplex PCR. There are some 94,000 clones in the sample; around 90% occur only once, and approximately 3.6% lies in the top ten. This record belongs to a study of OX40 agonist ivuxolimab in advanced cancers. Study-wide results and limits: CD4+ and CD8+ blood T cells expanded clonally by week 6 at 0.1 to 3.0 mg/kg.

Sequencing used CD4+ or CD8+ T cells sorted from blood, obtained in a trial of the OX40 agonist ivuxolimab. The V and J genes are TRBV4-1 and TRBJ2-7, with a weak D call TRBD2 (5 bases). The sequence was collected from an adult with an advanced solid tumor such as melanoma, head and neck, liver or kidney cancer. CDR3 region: CASSSGSYEQYF. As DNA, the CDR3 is TGCGCCTCGTCGAGCGGATCCTACGAGCAGTACTTC.